Listed below are T cell receptor beta chains from one sample, sequenced in a study of preoperative IRX-2 immunotherapy in early breast cancer. This table comes from immunoSEQ multiplex PCR, and its TCRdb copy is limited to in-frame clones, with some not included. Counted here are roughly 26,000 clones, 81% occurring once; the ten biggest clones make up 1% to 1.5%. Source: lymph node tissue, taken after IRX-2 immunotherapy. The receptors come from a human donor with breast cancer. The CDR3 runs from the conserved cysteine through the conserved F or W. D genes are given only for firm matches. Clone sizes are given selectively: once, few, many, or a class where the clone is expanded.

>-|TRBV18|TRBJ1-3|-
CASSPEEGNTIYF
TGTGCCAGCTCACCCGAGGAGGGTAACACCATATATTTT
>-|TRBV6-8|TRBJ1-1|-
CASGQTGNTEAFF
TGTGCCAGCGGCCAAACGGGGAACACTGAAGCTTTCTTT
>-|TRBV18|TRBJ1-2|TRBD1
CASSLRTGDKDGYTF
TGTGCCAGCTCACTAAGAACAGGGGACAAGGATGGCTACACCTTC
>-|TRBV12-2|TRBJ1-2|-
CASRPDRARGYGYTF
TGTGCAAGTCGCCCAGACAGGGCCCGGGGCTATGGCTACACCTTC
>-|TRBV5-1|TRBJ2-5|-
CASSLLPSQETQYF
TGCGCCAGCAGCTTATTACCGTCACAAGAGACCCAGTACTTC
>-|TRBV27|TRBJ2-3|TRBD2
CASSWRLASDTQYF
TGTGCCAGCAGTTGGCGACTAGCCTCAGATACGCAGTATTTT
>-|TRBV19|TRBJ2-3|TRBD2
CASSIAVAGGRDTQYF
TGTGCCAGTAGTATAGCGGTAGCGGGGGGGCGAGATACGCAGTATTTT
>-|TRBV23-1|TRBJ1-1|-
CASTSTRNTEAFF
TGCGCCAGCACTTCAACAAGGAACACTGAAGCTTTCTTT
>once|TRBV28|TRBJ1-6|-
CASSPGGINYNSPLHF
TGTGCCAGCAGCCCGGGCGGGATTAACTATAATTCACCCCTCCACTTT
>-|TRBV6-8|TRBJ2-7|-
CASREPLRGAHEQYF
TGTGCCAGCAGGGAACCCCTACGCGGGGCTCACGAGCAGTACTTC
>-|TRBV15|TRBJ1-1|-
CATSRESTGLTEAFF
TGTGCCACCAGCAGAGAAAGTACAGGGCTTACTGAAGCTTTCTTT
>-|TRBV18|TRBJ1-5|-
CASSPGDPNQPQHF
TGTGCCAGCTCACCAGGGGATCCAAATCAGCCCCAGCATTTT
>-|TRBV6-8|TRBJ2-3|-
CASSYSRGKDTQYF
TGTGCCAGCAGTTACTCCCGCGGGAAGGATACGCAGTATTTT
>-|TRBV29-1|TRBJ1-4|-
CSVGWSSEKLFF
TGCAGCGTTGGGTGGAGTAGTGAAAAACTGTTTTTT
>few|TRBV6-8|TRBJ1-5|-
CASSVIGLGGQPQHF
TGTGCCAGCAGTGTAATTGGGCTGGGGGGCCAGCCCCAGCATTTT
>-|TRBV19|TRBJ1-2|-
CASSMGNLYGYTF
TGTGCCAGTAGTATGGGAAACCTCTATGGCTACACCTTC
>-|TRBV29-1|TRBJ1-1|-
CSVSRTALNTEAFF
TGCAGCGTTAGCAGGACAGCCCTGAACACTGAAGCTTTCTTT
>-|TRBV30|TRBJ2-4|-
CAWSRETKNIQYF
TGTGCCTGGAGCCGGGAAACCAAAAACATTCAGTACTTC
>-|TRBV6-8|TRBJ1-3|TRBD1
CASSYGDRAGNTIYF
TGTGCCAGCAGTTACGGGGACAGGGCTGGAAACACCATATATTTT
>-|TRBV16|TRBJ2-2|-
CASKGWGTGELFF
TGTGCCAGCAAGGGCTGGGGCACCGGGGAGCTGTTTTTT
>-|TRBV4-1|TRBJ2-1|TRBD2
CASSLSPMGLPYNEQFF
TGCGCCAGCAGCCTCTCCCCTATGGGACTACCTTACAATGAGCAGTTCTTC
>-|TRBV30|TRBJ1-2|-
CAWSGVRNYGYTF
TGTGCCTGGAGCGGCGTCAGAAACTATGGCTACACCTTC
>few|TRBV19|TRBJ2-1|TRBD1
CASSTTGGKNEQFF
TGTGCCAGTAGTACGACAGGGGGGAAGAATGAGCAGTTCTTC
>-|TRBV6-8|TRBJ1-1|-
CASSYRVGTPMNTEAFF
TGTGCCAGCAGTTACAGGGTAGGGACACCGATGAACACTGAAGCTTTCTTT
>-|TRBV28|TRBJ1-6|-
CASSLSVGSGSPLHF
TGTGCCAGCAGTTTATCGGTGGGGAGTGGTTCACCCCTCCACTTT
>few|TRBV14|TRBJ2-5|-
CASSQSPVQTQYF
TGTGCCAGCAGCCAATCCCCAGTCCAGACCCAGTACTTC
>-|TRBV11-3|TRBJ1-3|TRBD1
CASSKQGASGNTIYF
TGTGCCAGCAGCAAACAGGGGGCGTCTGGAAACACCATATATTTT
>-|TRBV28|TRBJ1-1|-
CASTGRATEAFF
TGTGCCAGCACCGGCAGGGCCACTGAAGCTTTCTTT
>-|TRBV10-3|TRBJ1-6|-
CAISERPAYNSPLHF
TGTGCCATCAGTGAGAGGCCAGCCTATAATTCACCCCTCCACTTT